Below are 8 T cell receptor beta chains sequenced from a single sample in a study of blood T cells in healthy people across ages. Through a sample-barcoded 5' primer and a J-beta primer mix, a second PCR was run for roughly 7 to 11 cycles. MiXCR, applied by TCRdb to the 5' RACE reads, yields one record per CDR3 protein. Here the sample spans around 670,000 distinct CDR3 sequences, 25% to 30% being singletons. Sequences were obtained from blood. Source of these receptors: a woman older than 75 in good health.

This clonotype occurred many times. V usage is TRBV7-7 and J usage is TRBJ2-5; perhaps TRBD1 as D (6 bases). The CDR3 consists of 15 residues. Trimming shortened V by 1 base and J by 1 base, and 10 bases separated the two germline ends. Germline V gene lookup returns CDR1 SSHAT and CDR2 FNYEAQ (reference sequence). The CDR3 DNA is TGTGCCAGCAGCTTAGAACAGGGAAGCCAAGAGACCCAGTACTTC. Translated, it gives CASSLEQGSQETQYF.

A word on this clonotype: A much larger clone differs from this one at a single base, so this may be a read error. V gene TRBV9 combines with J gene TRBJ2-1; TRBD1 aligns across 7 bases. Germline trimming cut 4 bases from V and 5 bases from J; bases unmatched to any gene: 12. The germline V gene encodes CDR1 SGDLS and CDR2 YYNGEE. The CDR3 sequence is 16 residues long. The CDR3 spells CASSILPGQPNNEQFF. The DNA for the CDR3 is TGTGCCAGCAGCATCCTTCCGGGACAGCCGAACAATGAGCAGTTCTTC.

This clonotype appeared a few times. A single base separates this from a much larger clone, so it may be a read error. V is TRBV4-1 and J is TRBJ1-2, with 10 bases fitting TRBD1. The CDR3 is 14 residues long. From germline, CDR1 is MGHRA and CDR2 YSYEKL. This CDR3 reads CAGSRDRGDYGYTF. For the CDR3, the DNA is TGCGCCGGCAGCCGGGACAGGGGAGACTATGGCTACACCTTC.

Comments on this clonotype: The junction and the germline gene differ at one end; a read error may be behind it. The chain is built from TRBV6-6 and TRBJ1-6; 7 nucleotides line up with TRBD1. Germline CDR1 and CDR2: MNHNY and SVGAGI (reference sequence). This CDR3 has 17 amino acids. The CDR3 region has the DNA TGTGCCAGCATTACAGGGGCCACTAGCTCCTATAATTCACCCCCCCACTTT. Translation gives CASITGATSSYNSPPHF.

A single count supports this clonotype. The J gene is TRBJ1-6, the V gene TRBV4-3; 9 bases align to TRBD1. Germline loops: CDR1 LGHNA, CDR2 YSLEER. Unmatched junction bases numbered 4, after V lost 0 bases and J lost 7 bases. The CDR3 is 16 residues long. CDR3 amino acids: CASSQDAGQGNSPLHF. CDR3 nucleotide sequence: TGCGCCAGCAGCCAAGATGCCGGACAGGGGAATTCACCCCTCCACTTT.

This clonotype showed up many times. The gene calls are TRBV28 and TRBJ2-7; 7 bases match TRBD1. Germline V CDR1 and CDR2: MDHEN, SYDVKM. V shed 5 bases and J 2 bases; nucleotides not matched to a gene: 6. The CDR3 runs to 14 residues. Here the CDR3 DNA reads TGTGCCAGCAGTAGTTTGGGACAGACCTACGAGCAGTACTTC. Encoded protein: CASSSLGQTYEQYF.

At least ten counts were recorded for this clonotype. The chain employs TRBV5-1 and TRBJ2-7; D tentatively reads TRBD1 or TRBD2 (6 bases each). The germline CDR1 and CDR2 sequences are SGHRS and YFSETQ. There are 14 residues in the CDR3. V shed 1 base and J shed 2 bases, with 10 bases lying between them. CDR3 sequence reads: CASSLTGRTYEQYF. In nucleotides, the CDR3 is TGCGCCAGCAGCTTGACAGGGAGGACCTACGAGCAGTACTTC.

This clonotype has ten or more counts. J is TRBJ1-5 and V is TRBV7-2, with D perhaps matching TRBD1 (5 bases). The ends were cut back, 4 bases at V and 2 bases at J, with 21 bases in the middle. CDR1 is SGHTA and CDR2 is FQGNSA in the germline V gene. The CDR3 totals 18 residues. As DNA, the CDR3 is TGTGCCAGCAGCTCCCTCGGACGGGGGGTTAATGGCAATCAGCCCCAGCATTTT. This gives the protein CASSSLGRGVNGNQPQHF. The full variable domain, its missing parts supplied by reference TRBV7-2 and TRBJ1-5, is GAGVSQSPSNKVTEKGKDVELRCDPISGHTALYWYRQSLGQGLEFLIYFQGNSAPDKSGLPSDRFSAERTGGSVSTLTIQRTQQEDSAVYLCASSSLGRGVNGNQPQHFGDGTRLSIL.